What follows are 9 T cell receptor beta chains derived from one specimen sequenced in a study of T cell responses to AZD1222 COVID-19 vaccine. Some clones are missing from TCRdb's copy, which holds only in-frame ones; the method was immunoSEQ multiplex PCR. The sample lists around 54,000 clones; approximately 86% were seen once. The starting material was peripheral blood, obtained 28 days after the second AZD1222 dose. Receptors originate from an adult who received the AZD1222 COVID-19 vaccine.

CDR3 in amino acids: CASSRYLSGNTIYF. The DNA for the CDR3 is TGTGCCAGCAGCCGTTACCTCTCTGGAAACACCATATATTTT. This chain uses TRBV7-9 with TRBJ1-3; the D is unclear. The V and J ends lost 5 bases and 0 bases respectively, with 8 bases between them. Germline V gene data show CDR1 as SEHNR and CDR2 as FQNEAQ (reference sequence). This CDR3 has 14 amino acids.

This chain connects TRBV5-1 to TRBJ2-3, with 8 nucleotides matching TRBD1. Trimming took 4 bases from V and 0 from J; bases not matched to a gene: 1. This CDR3 comprises 14 residues. Germline V gene sequence: CDR1 SGHRS, CDR2 YFSETQ. The CDR3 DNA sequence: TGCGCCAGCAGCGGACAGGGAAGCACAGATACGCAGTATTTT. It yields the protein CASSGQGSTDTQYF.

The V and J genes are TRBV6-6 and TRBJ2-5; weak D call: TRBD2 (6 bases). CDR1 is MNHNY and CDR2 is SVGAGI in the germline V gene (reference sequence). Trimming cost V 6 bases and J 4 bases, with 9 bases left between them. CDR3 length: 12 residues. CDR3 DNA: TGTGCCAGCAGGGGGGGAGGAGAGACCCAGTACTTC. It yields the protein CASRGGGETQYF.

This chain joins TRBV7-8 and TRBJ2-2; 9 nucleotides line up with TRBD1. This CDR3 is built from 17 residues. Germline V gene data show CDR1 as SGHVS and CDR2 as FQNEAQ. J was trimmed by 8 bases and V by 2 bases; bases with no gene match: 12. The CDR3 DNA follows: TGTGCCAGCAGCTTATACAGAACCGGGACAGGGATTGGGGAGCTGTTTTTT. Protein product: CASSLYRTGTGIGELFF.

The J gene is TRBJ2-7, the V gene TRBV5-4, with 9 bases matching TRBD2. CDR1 is SGHNT, CDR2 YYREEE, per germline (reference sequence). The CDR3 is 16 amino acids. V shed 1 base and J 1 base; nucleotides not matched to a gene: 6. This CDR3 is CASSLPGGRGSYEQYF. CDR3 coding DNA: TGTGCCAGCAGCTTGCCTGGCGGGAGGGGATCCTACGAGCAGTACTTC.

This clone was detected only once. V and J are TRBV6-5 and TRBJ2-3, with 9 bases matching TRBD2. V lost 3 bases to trimming and J lost 4 bases; unmatched junction nucleotides: 8. The V gene's germline CDR1 is MNHEY and CDR2 SVGAGI. This CDR3 comprises 16 residues. The CDR3 loop is CASSYSGGLDADTQYF. CDR3 bases: TGTGCCAGCAGTTATAGCGGGGGACTAGACGCAGATACGCAGTATTTT.

This sequence joins TRBV10-3 and TRBJ1-2; TRBD1 agrees at 10 bases. The CDR3 is 15 residues long. Per germline, CDR1 ENHRY and CDR2 SYGVKD. Trimming at V came to 0 bases and at J to 4 bases, leaving 2 bases not matched to a gene. DNA of the CDR3: TGTGCCATCAGTGAGTCGACAGGGGGCTTCTATGGCTACACCTTC. It codes for CAISESTGGFYGYTF.

This clone was found once. J is TRBJ2-5 and V is TRBV5-1, with 9 bases identical to TRBD1. J gave up 5 bases and V 4 bases, and 6 bases lay outside the gene matches. The CDR3 sequence is 14 residues long. Germline V gene sequence: CDR1 SGHRS, CDR2 YFSETQ. CDR3 amino acids: CASSVGQGGETQYF. DNA of the CDR3: TGCGCCAGCAGCGTGGGACAGGGCGGGGAGACCCAGTACTTC.

The V call is TRBV5-1, the J call TRBJ1-2; 7 bases are a match to TRBD1. This CDR3 contains 15 residues. The germline V gene has CDR1 SGHRS and CDR2 YFSETQ. Unmatched junction bases numbered 8, after V lost 5 bases and J lost 1 base. The CDR3 DNA reads as TGCGCCAGCAGGATTAACAGGGGCAATAACTATGGCTACACCTTC. Its protein product is CASRINRGNNYGYTF.